The 2 T cell receptor beta chains below were found in one sample sequenced in a study of control samples from healthy donors and cancer patients. The protocol was immunoSEQ multiplex PCR, while the TCRdb copy is restricted to in-frame clones and leaves out a portion. This sample has more than 150,000 clones; roughly 93% occur once, and the top ten carry more than 1.2%. The specimen sequenced was blood. These receptors were collected from a man younger than 30 in good health.

The rearrangement joins TRBV6-5 to TRBJ2-1, with 8 bases that match TRBD2. Looked up from germline, CDR1 is MNHEY and CDR2 is SVGAGI. After removal of 10 bases from V and 4 bases from J, the junction contained 9 bases not matched to a gene. CDR3 length equals 14 residues. CDR3 nucleotides: TGTGCCACCCAGGCCAAGCGGGGGTACAATGAGCAGTTCTTC. This codes for CATQAKRGYNEQFF.

Here the CDR3 reads CASSVTGSGELFF. The CDR3 DNA reads as TGTGCCAGCAGTGTTACAGGGTCCGGGGAGCTGTTTTTT. The gene calls are TRBV2 and TRBJ2-2; perhaps TRBD1 as D (6 bases). The length of the CDR3 is 13 residues. Trimming removed 4 bases from V and 6 bases from J, with 9 bases in between. Germline V gives CDR1 SNHLY, CDR2 FYNNEI.